This passage covers 21 T cell receptor beta chains from one sample sequenced in a study of radiation and T cells in renal cell carcinoma. Time point of the sample: baseline pretreatment blood. Sample treatment: 15 Gy SBRT to primary tumor, nephrectomy 4 weeks later. This table comes from immunoSEQ multiplex PCR, and its TCRdb copy is limited to in-frame clones, with some not included. The top ten clones hold around 3% of a sample with approximately 120,000 clones, roughly four fifths of them seen once. Specimen: blood, collected from a patient whose treatment included radiotherapy and nephrectomy. The receptors shown here come from a woman aged 55-70 years with renal cell carcinoma.

The chain employs TRBV6-1 and TRBJ1-1; 7 bases are a match to TRBD1. J gave up 0 bases and V 3 bases, and 4 bases lay outside the gene matches. CDR1 and CDR2 from the germline V gene are MNHNS and SASEGT. The CDR3 runs 15 residues. The CDR3 DNA reads as TGTGCCAGCAGTGACGGGACAGCTATGAACACTGAAGCTTTCTTT. This encodes CASSDGTAMNTEAFF.

CDR3 nucleotide sequence: TGTGCCAGCTCACCACCGGCAGGGGCCAACTATGGCTACACCTTC. Translating it yields CASSPPAGANYGYTF. This sequence joins TRBV18 and TRBJ1-2, with TRBD1 as a possible D gene (6 bases). V was shortened by 0 bases and J by 2 bases, with 10 bases between the two germline ends. Germline V gives CDR1 KGHSH, CDR2 LQKENI. The CDR3 runs 15 residues.

This clone has a single count. J is TRBJ1-3 and V is TRBV7-2, with no clear D. The CDR3 runs to 11 residues. V lost 3 bases and J 7 bases, leaving 4 bases between the germline ends. Germline CDR1 reads SGHTA; CDR2 reads FQGNSA. CDR3 sequence (DNA): TGTGCCAGCAGCTTCGGCAACACCATATATTTT. This gives the protein CASSFGNTIYF.

The count of this clone is one. The chain couples TRBV7-2 to TRBJ1-2; no firm D call. V was clipped by 6 bases and J by 5 bases, with 7 bases between them. From germline, CDR1 is SGHTA and CDR2 FQGNSA. CDR3 size: 11 residues. The CDR3 coding sequence is TGTGCCAGCAGTTCAGAGTATGGCTACACCTTC. This encodes CASSSEYGYTF. The variable domain in full, with the rest retrieved from reference TRBV7-2 and TRBJ1-2, is GAGVSQSPSNKVTEKGKDVELRCDPISGHTALYWYRQSLGQGLEFLIYFQGNSAPDKSGLPSDRFSAERTGGSVSTLTIQRTQQEDSAVYLCASSSEYGYTFGSGTRLTVV.

This sequence joins TRBV13 and TRBJ2-1; D perhaps matches TRBD2 (5 bases). The germline CDR1 and CDR2 sequences are PRHDT and FYEKMQ (reference sequence). Between the trimmed V and J ends, which lost 1 base and 8 bases, there was a span of 18 bases. The CDR3 loop spans 16 amino acids. CDR3: CASSLAHSGLGYEQFF. The CDR3 nucleotides are TGTGCCAGCAGCTTAGCGCACAGCGGCCTTGGTTATGAGCAGTTCTTC.

The V gene is TRBV29-1, the J gene TRBJ2-2; 10 bases match TRBD1. The CDR3 covers 16 residues. J was trimmed by 2 bases and V by 7 bases; bases with no gene match: 10. CDR1 SQVTM and CDR2 ANQGSEA come from the germline V gene. CDR3 sequence (DNA): TGCAGCGCCACCGGGACAGGGGCCTTAAACACCGGGGAGCTGTTTTTT. It codes for CSATGTGALNTGELFF.

This chain uses TRBV25-1 with TRBJ2-5; 8 bases are shared with TRBD1. Unmatched junction bases numbered 7, after V lost 4 bases and J lost 3 bases. The CDR3 contains 15 residues. In germline, CDR1 is MGHDK, CDR2 SYGVNS. The CDR3 DNA is TGTGCCAGCAGTGCCGATGACAGGGGTGAAGAGACCCAGTACTTC. Residues: CASSADDRGEETQYF.

The chain has TRBV5-1 and TRBJ2-7, with D uncertain. Germline V CDR1 and CDR2: SGHRS, YFSETQ. The CDR3 runs to 12 residues. The germline V and J ends were trimmed by 2 bases and 7 bases, with 10 bases remaining between them. The CDR3 DNA reads TGCGCCAGCAGCTTTAACACGGGTGAGCAGTACTTC. It specifies CASSFNTGEQYF.

This clone appeared once. The rearrangement uses TRBV7-9 and TRBJ2-4; 8 bases are shared with TRBD2. Germline lookup yields CDR1 SEHNR and CDR2 FQNEAQ (reference sequence). J was trimmed by 8 bases and V by 4 bases; bases with no gene match: 1. The CDR3 extends over 12 amino acids. The CDR3 is CASSSGGDIQYF. In DNA, the CDR3 is TGTGCCAGCAGCTCCGGGGGGGACATTCAGTACTTC.

This chain links TRBV6-1 with TRBJ1-2; TRBD1 agrees at 8 bases. Losses at the gene ends were 5 bases for V and 8 bases for J; bases not matched to a gene: 10. CDR1 and CDR2 from the germline V gene are MNHNS and SASEGT. The CDR3 is made up of 14 amino acids. CDR3 DNA: TGTGCCAGCAGTCCGATTGGACAGGGTGGAGGCTACACCTTC. It yields the protein CASSPIGQGGGYTF.

This chain links TRBV7-9 with TRBJ1-4; no clear D. Looked up from germline, CDR1 is SEHNR and CDR2 is FQNEAQ (reference sequence). V shed 5 bases and J shed 6 bases, with 13 bases lying between them. CDR3 length: 14 residues. The CDR3 reads CASSAPGADEKLFF. In DNA, the CDR3 is TGTGCCAGCAGCGCCCCCGGAGCAGATGAAAAACTGTTTTTT.

The genes are TRBV19 and TRBJ1-1; 7 nucleotides line up with TRBD1. The CDR3 covers 19 residues. Germline CDR1 LNHDA, CDR2 SQIVND (reference sequence). Trimming at V came to 9 bases and at J to 1 base, leaving 23 bases not matched to a gene. The chain's CDR3 is CASSNGQKTGRLKNTEAFF. CDR3 DNA: TGTGCCAGCTCAAACGGGCAAAAGACAGGGCGACTTAAGAACACTGAAGCTTTCTTT.

This clone has only one observation. This rearrangement joins TRBV9 to TRBJ2-3; D tentatively reads TRBD1 or TRBD2 (6 bases each). The V end was cut by 0 bases, the J end by 1 base, with 12 bases between. Germline V lookup: CDR1 SGDLS, CDR2 YYNGEE. This CDR3 is 16 amino acids long. This chain's CDR3 is CASSVDEGGGTDTQYF. The CDR3 bases are TGTGCCAGCAGCGTAGATGAGGGGGGTGGCACAGATACGCAGTATTTT.

There are a few counts of this clone. The chain is built from TRBV9 and TRBJ2-1; 8 bases are shared with TRBD2. Germline-derived CDR1 and CDR2 are SGDLS and YYNGEE. CDR3 length: 16 amino acids. Losses at the gene ends were 3 bases for V and 10 bases for J; bases not matched to a gene: 15. CDR3 in amino acids: CASSAELAAGRIEQFF. The CDR3 nucleotides read TGTGCCAGCAGCGCCGAACTAGCGGCCGGCAGGATCGAGCAGTTCTTC.

The rearrangement joins TRBV18 to TRBJ1-1; D gene uncertain. V lost 3 bases, J lost 6 bases, and 11 bases lay in between. Germline V CDR1 and CDR2: KGHSH, LQKENI. The CDR3 extends over 13 amino acids. As DNA, the CDR3 is TGTGCCAGCTCACCGGATGGAGGAGCTGAAGCTTTCTTT. Translated, it gives CASSPDGGAEAFF.

This clone was counted a single time. This chain connects TRBV6-6 to TRBJ1-2; TRBD1 might be the D (6 bases). The germline V gene encodes CDR1 MNHNY and CDR2 SVGAGI (reference sequence). The ends were cut back, 6 bases at V and 6 bases at J, with 23 bases in the middle. This CDR3 region has 16 residues. Here the CDR3 reads CASSSGLVGQGNGYTF. The CDR3 DNA is TGTGCCAGCAGCTCCGGCCTTGTTGGGCAGGGGAATGGCTACACCTTC.

V gene TRBV6-5 combines with J gene TRBJ2-2; D is unclear. This CDR3 is built from 13 residues. V gave up 6 bases and J gave up 0 bases, with 5 bases separating them. Germline CDR1 is MNHEY and CDR2 is SVGAGI. The CDR3 DNA reads TGTGCCAGCAGACCCACGAACACCGGGGAGCTGTTTTTT. Protein: CASRPTNTGELFF.

The gene calls are TRBV5-1 and TRBJ2-4; D call uncertain. V was clipped by 0 bases and J by 1 base, with 5 bases between them. In germline, CDR1 is SGHRS, CDR2 YFSETQ. CDR3 size: 14 residues. Written as DNA, the CDR3 is TGCGCCAGCAGCTTGGGTCAGGCCAAAAACATTCAGTACTTC. Its protein is CASSLGQAKNIQYF.

This clone was recorded once. The rearrangement links TRBV27 to TRBJ1-2; D possibly corresponds to TRBD1 (6 bases). The CDR3 has 13 amino acids. Per germline, CDR1 MNHEY and CDR2 SMNVEV (reference sequence). V lost 5 bases to trimming and J lost 3 bases, with 10 bases between them. In DNA, the CDR3 is TGTGCCAGCAGTATAAACAGGGACTATGGCTACACCTTC. It is translated as CASSINRDYGYTF.

The rearrangement links TRBV5-5 to TRBJ2-7, with 7 bases matching TRBD1. V was pared by 4 bases and J by 6 bases, with 10 bases of the junction left unmatched. The CDR3 contains 14 residues. The germline CDR1 and CDR2 sequences are SGHKS and YYEKEE (reference sequence). CDR3 residues: CASSTDRDGSEQYF. In nucleotides, the CDR3 is TGTGCCAGCAGCACCGACAGGGACGGGTCCGAGCAGTACTTC.

The chain combines TRBV13 with TRBJ2-7, with 12 bases fitting TRBD1. The V gene's germline CDR1 is PRHDT and CDR2 FYEKMQ (reference sequence). V trimming: 1 base; J trimming: 6 bases; junction bases outside the gene matches: 16. The CDR3 runs 19 residues. The chain's CDR3 is CASSLAYLNLGTGGREQYF. CDR3 in DNA: TGTGCCAGCAGCTTAGCTTACCTTAACCTCGGGACAGGGGGCCGCGAGCAGTACTTC.